This T cell receptor beta chain is from a study of cytomegalovirus exposure and HLA in healthy donors. With respect to this clone: Its antigen remains unknown.

Findings and limits, study-wide: Investigators reported approximately 150 TCR beta chains as tied to cytomegalovirus. It was confirmed in vitro that three of the CMV-associated chains were specific for CMV antigens.

The ends were cut back, 4 bases at V and 4 bases at J, with 23 bases in the middle. The CDR3 loop spans 18 amino acids. Germline CDR1 reads SGHTA; CDR2 reads FQGTGA. Measured with immunoSEQ multiplex PCR; TCRdb has only the in-frame clones, and not every one. The table lists some 320,000 clones, roughly 90% of them singletons. This chain connects TRBV7-3 to TRBJ2-1, with D maybe TRBD2 (5 bases). This receptor was taken from a woman younger than 45 in good health and CMV-seropositive. The sequencing input was PBMCs. CDR3 nucleotide sequence: TGTGCCAGCAGCTCAATTAAACCCGCTGCGGGCCTTTACAATGAGCAGTTCTTC. Encoded protein: CASSSIKPAAGLYNEQFF.